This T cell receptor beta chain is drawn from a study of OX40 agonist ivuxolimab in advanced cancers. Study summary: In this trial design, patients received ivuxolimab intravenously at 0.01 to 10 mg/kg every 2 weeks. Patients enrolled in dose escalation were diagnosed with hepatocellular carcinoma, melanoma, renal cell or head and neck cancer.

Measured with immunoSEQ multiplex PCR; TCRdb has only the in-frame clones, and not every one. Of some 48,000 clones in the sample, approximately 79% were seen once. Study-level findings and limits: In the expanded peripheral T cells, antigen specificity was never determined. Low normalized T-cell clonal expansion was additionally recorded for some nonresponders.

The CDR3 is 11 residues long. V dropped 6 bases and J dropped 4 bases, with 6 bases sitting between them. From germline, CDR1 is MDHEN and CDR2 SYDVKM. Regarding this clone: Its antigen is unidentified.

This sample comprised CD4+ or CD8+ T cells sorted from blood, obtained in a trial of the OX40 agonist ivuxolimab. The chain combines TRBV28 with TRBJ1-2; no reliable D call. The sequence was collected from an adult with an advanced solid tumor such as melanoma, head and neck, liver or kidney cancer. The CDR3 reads CASREGYGYTF. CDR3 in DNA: TGTGCCAGCAGGGAGGGCTATGGCTACACCTTC.